The rows below give T cell receptor beta chains drawn from one sample of a study of T cells in localized non-small cell lung cancer. This table comes from immunoSEQ multiplex PCR, and its TCRdb copy is limited to in-frame clones, with some not included. The data hold tens of thousands of clones, with approximately 88% observed a single time. This sample comprised peripheral blood mononuclear cells, obtained before any cancer treatment. The receptors stem from a male donor aged 60 or over with stage II lung adenocarcinoma. Each CDR3 is given with its conserved first and last residue. Each record gives: J gene, V gene, clone size, D gene, CDR3 DNA, CDR3 protein. D genes are given only for firm matches. The size entry is marked missing in some rows and otherwise reads once, few, many or a size class.

j_call: TRBJ2-5; v_call: TRBV5-1; clone_size: .; d_call: .; cdr3_nt: TGCGCCAGCAGCTTGGGCGGTTACCAAGAGACCCAGTACTTC; cdr3_aa: CASSLGGYQETQYF
j_call: TRBJ2-6; v_call: TRBV28; clone_size: .; d_call: TRBD1; cdr3_nt: TGTGCCAGCAGTCCCCCGACAGGGTCAATCTCTGGGGCCAACGTCCTGACTTTC; cdr3_aa: CASSPPTGSISGANVLTF
j_call: TRBJ2-2; v_call: TRBV5-1; clone_size: .; d_call: TRBD2; cdr3_nt: TGCGCCACCCGGTCCCCTAGCGGGGCGAACACCGGGGAGCTGTTTTTT; cdr3_aa: CATRSPSGANTGELFF
j_call: TRBJ1-5; v_call: TRBV19; clone_size: .; d_call: .; cdr3_nt: TGTGCCAGTCTCAAGAAGGGTCAGCCCCAGCATTTT; cdr3_aa: CASLKKGQPQHF
j_call: TRBJ1-1; v_call: TRBV10-3; clone_size: .; d_call: .; cdr3_nt: TGTGCCATCAGTGAGACGGGACCCGGGGGGAACACTGAAGCTTTCTTT; cdr3_aa: CAISETGPGGNTEAFF
j_call: TRBJ1-2; v_call: TRBV18; clone_size: .; d_call: .; cdr3_nt: TGTGCCAGCTCACCAGTAGCGGATTCAAACTATGGCTACACCTTC; cdr3_aa: CASSPVADSNYGYTF
j_call: TRBJ2-3; v_call: TRBV19; clone_size: .; d_call: TRBD2; cdr3_nt: TGTGCCAGTACCGGGACTAGCGGTCGAGATACGCAGTATTTT; cdr3_aa: CASTGTSGRDTQYF
j_call: TRBJ2-7; v_call: TRBV27; clone_size: .; d_call: TRBD1; cdr3_nt: TGTGCCAGCAGTCCTAGCACGGGACAGATCCGGACGGAGCAGTACTTC; cdr3_aa: CASSPSTGQIRTEQYF
j_call: TRBJ2-1; v_call: TRBV29-1; clone_size: .; d_call: .; cdr3_nt: TGCAGCGTTGCGGGGCTAGTATCCACCAATGAGCAGTTCTTC; cdr3_aa: CSVAGLVSTNEQFF
j_call: TRBJ1-1; v_call: TRBV7-9; clone_size: .; d_call: .; cdr3_nt: TGTGCCAGCAGCCTCCTACTAAGGGGAGGTTTCACTGAAGCTTTCTTT; cdr3_aa: CASSLLLRGGFTEAFF
j_call: TRBJ1-5; v_call: TRBV27; clone_size: .; d_call: .; cdr3_nt: TGTGCCAGCAGTTTCGACCCCAATCAGCCCCAGCATTTT; cdr3_aa: CASSFDPNQPQHF
j_call: TRBJ2-3; v_call: TRBV7-3; clone_size: .; d_call: TRBD2; cdr3_nt: TGTGCCAGCAGCTTAAAGGGGGGACTAGCCTCAGATACGCAGTATTTT; cdr3_aa: CASSLKGGLASDTQYF
j_call: TRBJ2-5; v_call: TRBV28; clone_size: once; d_call: TRBD1; cdr3_nt: TGTGCCAGCAGACAAACAGGGGTAGAGACCCAGTACTTC; cdr3_aa: CASRQTGVETQYF
j_call: TRBJ2-1; v_call: TRBV6-6; clone_size: .; d_call: .; cdr3_nt: TGTGCCAGCAGTTACATTGGCGAGTCCAATGAGCAGTTCTTC; cdr3_aa: CASSYIGESNEQFF
j_call: TRBJ2-1; v_call: TRBV15; clone_size: .; d_call: TRBD2; cdr3_nt: TGTGCCACCAGCCCAGGGTTTTCGGGAGGGAATGAGCAGTTCTTC; cdr3_aa: CATSPGFSGGNEQFF
j_call: TRBJ2-2; v_call: TRBV6-1; clone_size: .; d_call: .; cdr3_nt: TGTGCCAGCATCCTATCTACCGGGGAGCTGTTTTTT; cdr3_aa: CASILSTGELFF
j_call: TRBJ2-3; v_call: TRBV2; clone_size: .; d_call: TRBD2; cdr3_nt: TGTGCCAGCAGGCTAGCGGGAGGGGGGCCAGATACGCAGTATTTT; cdr3_aa: CASRLAGGGPDTQYF
j_call: TRBJ2-3; v_call: TRBV27; clone_size: .; d_call: .; cdr3_nt: TGTGCCAGCAGTTCGCCGGTATCGCAGTATTTT; cdr3_aa: CASSSPVSQYF
j_call: TRBJ1-2; v_call: TRBV7-9; clone_size: .; d_call: .; cdr3_nt: TGTGCCAGCAGCTTAATTAACCCCGCCCAAACGTATGGCTACACCTTC; cdr3_aa: CASSLINPAQTYGYTF
j_call: TRBJ2-1; v_call: TRBV7-6; clone_size: .; d_call: TRBD2; cdr3_nt: TGTGCCAGCAGCTTAGCCCCGGGAAATCGGGAGGGCCGAGGCAATGAGCAGTTCTTC; cdr3_aa: CASSLAPGNREGRGNEQFF
j_call: TRBJ2-7; v_call: TRBV2; clone_size: .; d_call: TRBD2; cdr3_nt: TGTGCCAGCACCCGGACTAGCGGACTTACCTACGAGCAGTACTTC; cdr3_aa: CASTRTSGLTYEQYF
j_call: TRBJ2-1; v_call: TRBV18; clone_size: .; d_call: TRBD2; cdr3_nt: TGTGCCAGCTCACCACGAGGATCCGGGAGGGCCGGAGGGAATGAGCAGTTCTTC; cdr3_aa: CASSPRGSGRAGGNEQFF
j_call: TRBJ2-1; v_call: TRBV28; clone_size: .; d_call: TRBD2; cdr3_nt: TGTGCCAGCAGTACCCCTGCTAGCGGGAGCTCCTACAATGAGCAGTTCTTC; cdr3_aa: CASSTPASGSSYNEQFF
j_call: TRBJ2-5; v_call: TRBV9; clone_size: .; d_call: .; cdr3_nt: TGTGCCAGCAGCGTATCCCCCCTGGAGACCCAGTACTTC; cdr3_aa: CASSVSPLETQYF
j_call: TRBJ1-5; v_call: TRBV14; clone_size: once; d_call: .; cdr3_nt: TGTGCCAGCAGCCAAGACGGAGGGAGCAATCAGCCCCAGCATTTT; cdr3_aa: CASSQDGGSNQPQHF
j_call: TRBJ1-1; v_call: TRBV11-2; clone_size: .; d_call: .; cdr3_nt: TGTGCCAGCGCCTGGAGTGGGACTGAAGCTTTCTTT; cdr3_aa: CASAWSGTEAFF
j_call: TRBJ2-3; v_call: TRBV9; clone_size: .; d_call: .; cdr3_nt: TGTGCCAGCAGCGTTAGCGTTAGCACAGATACGCAGTATTTT; cdr3_aa: CASSVSVSTDTQYF